The 20 T cell receptor beta chains given below trace back to one sample, sequenced in a study of T cell clonotyping in hematopoietic cell transplantation. The assay was immunoSEQ multiplex PCR, and TCRdb's table has in-frame clones only and misses some. The sample holds some 76,000 clones, 90% to 96% seen once. Sample time point: recipient sample about 28 days before transplant, after cytoreduction. The sequencing here drew on peripheral blood mononuclear cells, taken before stem cell transplant. The source is a woman aged 45-65 years with acute myeloid leukemia. Some clones in this sample may be carry-over from other donors' samples.

In this sample, this clone turned up once. The chain combines TRBV10-1 with TRBJ2-7, with TRBD2 matching over 11 bases. The CDR3 is 15 residues long. Trimming at V came to 5 bases and at J to 0 bases, leaving 3 bases not matched to a gene. Germline V CDR1 and CDR2: WNHNN, SYGVQD (reference sequence). This chain's CDR3 is CASSPGTSGSYEQYF. The CDR3 DNA is TGCGCCAGCAGTCCCGGGACTAGCGGCTCCTACGAGCAGTACTTC.

Comment on this clone: At one end the junction does not follow the germline gene, possibly because of a read error. In DNA, the CDR3 is TGTGCTAGCAGCTATCACAGGGTCCGGTGTTCACCCCTCCACTTT. This sequence encodes CASSYHRVRCSPLHF. V gene TRBV7-7 combines with J gene TRBJ1-6; tentatively, D is TRBD1 (6 bases). The CDR3 spans 15 residues. Germline CDR1 is SSHAT and CDR2 is FNYEAQ (reference sequence).

As DNA, the CDR3 is TGTGCCAGCAGCGGTCCCACGGTTAACTATGGCTACACCTTC. Protein: CASSGPTVNYGYTF. J is TRBJ1-2 and V is TRBV7-2; D remains ambiguous. Deletions cut 5 bases from V and 1 base from J, with 11 bases between. The germline V gene encodes CDR1 SGHTA and CDR2 FQGNSA. The CDR3 is 14 residues long.

V and J are TRBV14 and TRBJ2-7; 11 nucleotides agree with TRBD1. Germline V lookup: CDR1 SGHDN, CDR2 FVKESK. The CDR3 spans 14 residues. With 5 bases clipped from V and 4 bases from J, the junction kept 4 bases outside the gene matches. The CDR3: CASSWDRGLYEQYF. In DNA, the CDR3 is TGTGCCAGCAGCTGGGACAGGGGGTTGTACGAGCAGTACTTC.

The rearrangement joins TRBV27 to TRBJ1-5; D is undetermined. V dropped 9 bases and J dropped 4 bases, with 16 bases sitting between them. From germline, CDR1 is MNHEY and CDR2 SMNVEV (reference sequence). The CDR3 spans 14 residues. CDR3 region: CASIRAGINQPQHF. The DNA of the CDR3 is TGTGCCAGTATCCGAGCGGGAATAAATCAGCCCCAGCATTTT.

The chain carries TRBV19 and TRBJ1-1; TRBD1 aligns across 8 bases. Trimming cost V 4 bases and J 11 bases; bases outside gene matches: 9. The CDR3 covers 13 residues. CDR1 is LNHDA, CDR2 SQIVND, per germline (reference sequence). DNA for the CDR3: TGTGCCAGTAGTAACGACAGGGGCGGGGTGGCTTTCTTT. As protein: CASSNDRGGVAFF.

The chain has TRBV6-5 and TRBJ2-7, with D maybe TRBD1 (6 bases). Germline V gene sequence: CDR1 MNHEY, CDR2 SVGAGI. The length of the CDR3 is 15 residues. Trimming left V 2 bases short and J 4 bases short, with 15 bases between. CDR3 in DNA: TGTGCCAGCAGTTACGTACAGGGACCCCCTTACGAGCAGTACTTC. Translating it yields CASSYVQGPPYEQYF.

V usage is TRBV9 and J usage is TRBJ2-3; D is undetermined. The CDR3 spans 14 residues. Germline V gives CDR1 SGDLS, CDR2 YYNGEE. V dropped 0 bases and J dropped 3 bases, with 8 bases sitting between them. In DNA, the CDR3 is TGTGCCAGCAGCGTAGAAGTGGCTACAGATACGCAGTATTTT. Translating it yields CASSVEVATDTQYF.

CDR3 coding DNA: TGCAGCGTATACCCCCTGGACGGCCCTTCCTACGAGCAGTACTTC. It encodes CSVYPLDGPSYEQYF. V is TRBV29-1 and J is TRBJ2-7; D uncertain. Germline V gene sequence: CDR1 SQVTM, CDR2 ANQGSEA. V was shortened by 6 bases and J by 1 base, with 19 bases between the two germline ends. CDR3 size: 15 residues.

In this sample, this clone turned up once. The V gene is TRBV2, the J gene TRBJ1-3; D not certain. This CDR3 is built from 14 residues. CDR1 and CDR2 (germline): SNHLY, FYNNEI. The V end was cut by 4 bases, the J end by 4 bases, with 11 bases between. Here the CDR3 reads CASSASPPGNTIYF. The DNA for the CDR3 is TGTGCCAGCAGTGCCTCCCCACCCGGAAACACCATATATTTT. Full variable domain (outside the CDR3, taken from reference TRBV2 and TRBJ1-3): EPEVTQTPSHQVTQMGQEVILRCVPISNHLYFYWYRQILGQKVEFLVSFYNNEISEKSEIFDDQFSVERPDGSNFTLKIRSTKLEDSAMYFCASSASPPGNTIYFGEGSWLTVV.

The gene calls are TRBV14 and TRBJ1-4, with a tentative D call TRBD1 (6 bases). CDR3 size: 17 residues. V gave up 4 bases and J gave up 0 bases, with 15 bases separating them. The germline V gene has CDR1 SGHDN and CDR2 FVKESK. CDR3: CASSRTTGFATNEKLFF. The CDR3 nucleotides read TGTGCCAGCAGCCGAACTACAGGGTTCGCAACTAATGAAAAACTGTTTTTT. Full variable domain (remainder filled in from reference TRBV14 and TRBJ1-4): EAGVTQFPSHSVIEKGQTVTLRCDPISGHDNLYWYRRVMGKEIKFLLHFVKESKQDESGMPNNRFLAERTGGTYSTLKVQPAELEDSGVYFCASSRTTGFATNEKLFFGSGTQLSVL.

The rearrangement joins TRBV2 to TRBJ2-7, with TRBD2 matching over 7 bases. CDR3 length: 13 amino acids. CDR1 is SNHLY, CDR2 FYNNEI, per germline. V trimming: 7 bases; J trimming: 9 bases; junction bases outside the gene matches: 12. CDR3 sequence: CASKGGASGGQYF. CDR3 DNA: TGTGCCAGCAAAGGCGGGGCCTCGGGGGGGCAGTACTTC.

This sequence joins TRBV9 and TRBJ2-7; 9 nucleotides match TRBD2. The CDR3 runs 15 residues. V trimming: 0 bases; J trimming: 1 base; junction bases outside the gene matches: 2. Germline CDR1 is SGDLS and CDR2 is YYNGEE. The CDR3 loop is CASSVGLAESYEQYF. The CDR3 region has the DNA TGTGCCAGCAGCGTAGGACTAGCGGAATCCTACGAGCAGTACTTC. Full variable domain (rest looked up from reference TRBV9 and TRBJ2-7): DSGVTQTPKHLITATGQRVTLRCSPRSGDLSVYWYQQSLDQGLQFLIQYYNGEERAKGNILERFSAQQFPDLHSELNLSSLELGDSALYFCASSVGLAESYEQYFGPGTRLTVT.

This clone occurred once. This chain uses TRBV30 with TRBJ2-7, with D possibly matching TRBD2 (7 bases). The ends were cut back, 3 bases at V and 11 bases at J, with 17 bases in the middle. This CDR3 has 12 amino acids. CDR1 and CDR2 (germline): GTSNPN, SVGIG (reference sequence). CDR3 nucleotides: TGTGCCTGGAGCGATAAACGGGGGGCGGAGTACTTC. It yields the protein CAWSDKRGAEYF.

V usage is TRBV29-1 and J usage is TRBJ1-1; D is perhaps TRBD1 (5 bases). The germline V gene has CDR1 SQVTM and CDR2 ANQGSEA. The CDR3 consists of 16 residues. V lost 6 bases to trimming and J lost 0 bases, with 20 bases between them. CDR3 amino acids: CSVDGTLDPMNTEAFF. For the CDR3, the DNA is TGCAGCGTCGACGGGACCCTGGACCCCATGAACACTGAAGCTTTCTTT.

The V gene is TRBV5-8, the J gene TRBJ1-5; no clear D gene. CDR1 is SGHTS, CDR2 YDEGEE, per germline. This CDR3 is built from 14 residues. Trimming shortened V by 4 bases and J by 4 bases, and 12 bases separated the two germline ends. DNA of the CDR3: TGTGCCAGCAGCGCCAGGACGGGGAATCAGCCCCAGCATTTT. Translated, it gives CASSARTGNQPQHF.

The gene calls are TRBV6-5 and TRBJ1-4; no firm D call. The CDR3 consists of 15 residues. Germline values: CDR1 MNHEY, CDR2 SVGAGI. V shed 2 bases and J shed 8 bases, with 15 bases lying between them. CDR3 sequence: CASSYQAVGGEKLFF. The CDR3 bases are TGTGCCAGCAGTTACCAGGCCGTTGGCGGGGAAAAACTGTTTTTT.

The genes are TRBV5-1 and TRBJ1-2, with a possible D match to TRBD1 (6 bases). Germline loops: CDR1 SGHRS, CDR2 YFSETQ. The V end was cut by 3 bases, the J end by 2 bases, with 8 bases between. The CDR3 loop spans 13 amino acids. CDR3 in DNA: TGCGCCAGCAGCTCGCAGGGGAACTATGGCTACACCTTC. Amino acid sequence: CASSSQGNYGYTF. Full variable domain (outside the CDR3, taken from reference TRBV5-1 and TRBJ1-2): KAGVTQTPRYLIKTRGQQVTLSCSPISGHRSVSWYQQTPGQGLQFLFEYFSETQRNKGNFPGRFSGRQFSNSRSEMNVSTLELGDSALYLCASSSQGNYGYTFGSGTRLTVV.

The chain recombines TRBV5-4 with TRBJ1-2; the match to TRBD1 covers 9 bases. This CDR3 is 15 amino acids long. V lost 4 bases to trimming and J lost 6 bases; unmatched junction nucleotides: 10. The germline V gene has CDR1 SGHNT and CDR2 YYREEE (reference sequence). DNA of the CDR3: TGTGCCAGCAGCCTGTTTGACAGGGGGATCAATGGCTACACCTTC. Translating gives CASSLFDRGINGYTF.

V usage is TRBV5-1 and J usage is TRBJ2-7; 8 bases match TRBD1. Germline V gene lookup returns CDR1 SGHRS and CDR2 YFSETQ. The CDR3 length is 15 residues. The ends lost 4 bases at V and 2 bases at J; junction bases unmatched: 8. The CDR3: CASSVGQGNTYEQYF. As DNA, the CDR3 is TGCGCCAGCAGCGTCGGACAGGGAAATACCTACGAGCAGTACTTC. The full variable domain, its missing parts supplied by reference TRBV5-1 and TRBJ2-7, is KAGVTQTPRYLIKTRGQQVTLSCSPISGHRSVSWYQQTPGQGLQFLFEYFSETQRNKGNFPGRFSGRQFSNSRSEMNVSTLELGDSALYLCASSVGQGNTYEQYFGPGTRLTVT.